This is a list of T cell receptor beta chains from one sample in a study of T cell repertoires in cytomegalovirus infection. Using its own MiXCR run on the reads, TCRdb lists one record per CDR3 protein. The repertoire has around 300,000 distinct CDR3 sequences, 25% of them found once; the top ten carry 10% to 15%. No cognate antigen is known for these TCRs. The material sequenced was cultured PBMCs, taken from culture after CMV antigen stimulation. The origin of the receptors is a human donor in good health (CMV status not recorded). Some clones in this sample may be carry-over from other donors' samples. The CDR3 runs from the conserved cysteine through the conserved F or W. Fields, in order: J gene, V gene, D gene, CDR3 protein. A D gene is named only where the DNA matches it firmly.

j_call: TRBJ2-7
v_call: TRBV7-9
d_call: TRBD2
cdr3_aa: CASSSKAGGFYEQYF

j_call: TRBJ2-1
v_call: TRBV24-1
d_call: NA
cdr3_aa: CATKGYDNEQFF

j_call: TRBJ2-1
v_call: TRBV7-6
d_call: NA
cdr3_aa: CASSPKGTNFYNEQFF

j_call: TRBJ2-1
v_call: TRBV7-2
d_call: TRBD2
cdr3_aa: CASSPLRREEQFF

j_call: TRBJ1-1
v_call: TRBV11-2
d_call: NA
cdr3_aa: CASRALRGNTEAFF

j_call: TRBJ1-6
v_call: TRBV11-2
d_call: TRBD1
cdr3_aa: CASSSGQNNSPLHF

j_call: TRBJ1-2
v_call: TRBV28
d_call: TRBD1
cdr3_aa: CASSLPTGGNYGYTF

j_call: TRBJ2-3
v_call: TRBV15
d_call: NA
cdr3_aa: CATSSNKRGDTQYF

j_call: TRBJ2-5
v_call: TRBV7-2
d_call: NA
cdr3_aa: CATMGGQGETQYF

j_call: TRBJ2-6
v_call: TRBV6-1
d_call: TRBD1
cdr3_aa: CASSERDKGAAGANVLTF

j_call: TRBJ2-7
v_call: TRBV6-1
d_call: NA
cdr3_aa: CASSPTSGLLEQYF

j_call: TRBJ2-1
v_call: TRBV28
d_call: TRBD2
cdr3_aa: CASVSTRTSGLNNEQFF

j_call: TRBJ2-7
v_call: TRBV24-1
d_call: NA
cdr3_aa: CATSDSWRDEQYF

j_call: TRBJ2-3
v_call: TRBV12-3/TRBV12-4
d_call: TRBD2
cdr3_aa: CASSLRLAGGGDTQYF

j_call: TRBJ2-1
v_call: TRBV4-1
d_call: NA
cdr3_aa: CASSQVPTANRVYNEQFF

j_call: TRBJ1-2
v_call: TRBV6-2/TRBV6-3
d_call: NA
cdr3_aa: CASKRYGYTF

j_call: TRBJ2-3
v_call: TRBV12-3/TRBV12-4
d_call: TRBD1
cdr3_aa: CASSMGQGRSSGDTQYF

j_call: TRBJ2-3
v_call: TRBV19
d_call: TRBD1
cdr3_aa: CASRERQGAMDTQYF

j_call: TRBJ2-7
v_call: TRBV7-2
d_call: TRBD2
cdr3_aa: CASSSRSSGSSYEQYF

j_call: TRBJ2-1
v_call: TRBV13
d_call: NA
cdr3_aa: CASSSPWGDNEQFF

j_call: TRBJ2-2
v_call: TRBV3-1
d_call: TRBD2
cdr3_aa: CASSYFGLAGTGELFF

j_call: TRBJ2-7
v_call: TRBV7-2
d_call: TRBD1
cdr3_aa: CASSLDRVSYEQYF

j_call: TRBJ2-3
v_call: TRBV7-2
d_call: TRBD2
cdr3_aa: CASSERLAGLADTQYF

j_call: TRBJ2-7
v_call: TRBV20-1
d_call: TRBD2
cdr3_aa: CSATSGRMYEQYF

j_call: TRBJ2-2
v_call: TRBV4-3
d_call: NA
cdr3_aa: CASSQRATNTGELFF

j_call: TRBJ2-1
v_call: TRBV6-5
d_call: TRBD2
cdr3_aa: CASTPGGPNEQFF

j_call: TRBJ2-3
v_call: TRBV7-2
d_call: TRBD1
cdr3_aa: CASSSTGFSTDTQYF

j_call: TRBJ2-2
v_call: TRBV11-1
d_call: TRBD1
cdr3_aa: CASSLGTGLPGELFF

j_call: TRBJ1-5
v_call: TRBV12-3/TRBV12-4
d_call: TRBD1
cdr3_aa: CASRQQGGGNQPQHF

j_call: TRBJ1-5
v_call: TRBV6-1
d_call: TRBD1
cdr3_aa: CASSSELTGQGYSNQPQHF

j_call: TRBJ2-5
v_call: TRBV4-1
d_call: NA
cdr3_aa: CASSRYRGETQYF

j_call: TRBJ1-1
v_call: TRBV7-8
d_call: NA
cdr3_aa: CASSLVAGDTEAFF

j_call: TRBJ2-7
v_call: TRBV6-5
d_call: NA
cdr3_aa: CASSFSRYYEQYF

j_call: TRBJ2-2
v_call: TRBV4-1
d_call: NA
cdr3_aa: CASSQDLRGTGELFF

j_call: TRBJ2-6
v_call: TRBV4-1
d_call: NA
cdr3_aa: CASSQGRANSGANVLTF

j_call: TRBJ2-7
v_call: TRBV18
d_call: NA
cdr3_aa: CASSPGHTSYEQYF

j_call: TRBJ2-2
v_call: TRBV7-2
d_call: NA
cdr3_aa: CASSRSIRELFF

j_call: TRBJ2-3
v_call: TRBV2
d_call: TRBD2
cdr3_aa: CASSPGTTSTDTQYF

j_call: TRBJ2-1
v_call: TRBV4-1
d_call: TRBD1
cdr3_aa: CASSPNRDSVVYNEQFF

j_call: TRBJ2-5
v_call: TRBV12-3/TRBV12-4
d_call: NA
cdr3_aa: CASSWASGGGFTETQYF

j_call: TRBJ2-3
v_call: TRBV14
d_call: NA
cdr3_aa: CASSQVGGPSTDTQYF

j_call: TRBJ2-7
v_call: TRBV7-8
d_call: TRBD1
cdr3_aa: CASSLAGRAGGLYEQYF

j_call: TRBJ1-5
v_call: TRBV6-1
d_call: NA
cdr3_aa: CASSEAAGSRQPQHF

j_call: TRBJ2-1
v_call: TRBV19
d_call: NA
cdr3_aa: CASSRASVDEQFF

j_call: TRBJ1-4
v_call: TRBV7-8
d_call: NA
cdr3_aa: CASSSRGGSREKLFF

j_call: TRBJ1-5
v_call: TRBV7-2
d_call: TRBD1
cdr3_aa: CASSLVATGLRNQPQHF

j_call: TRBJ2-3
v_call: TRBV24-1
d_call: TRBD1
cdr3_aa: CATSDTGTGDTDTQYF

j_call: TRBJ2-1
v_call: TRBV29-1
d_call: TRBD2
cdr3_aa: CSGRKVAGVNEQFF